These 29 T cell receptor beta chains were sequenced from one sample in a study of T-cell reconstitution after alpha-beta-depleted transplantation in children (TCRdb year 2016). Overall study results and their limits: Over subsequent months, a decline in hyperexpanded clone frequencies was noted, and after one year, T-cell counts and TCRbeta diversity were mostly ascribed to newly produced T cells.

The treatment or condition label on this specimen signifies: allogeneic hematopoietic cell transplantation with graft depleted of TCRalphabeta T cells and CD19 B cells. No antigen is known for these receptors. Libraries were prepared through PCR. For sequencing, an Illumina HiSeq 2500 was employed. TCR libraries were prepared with molecular barcoding, using unique molecular identifiers to normalize TCRbeta repertoire quantification. TCRdb ran its own pipeline on the public reads, namely fastp trimming at Q25 and MiXCR clone calling, and kept in-frame beta chains. Each CDR3 protein appears once, grouped with its most common genes and DNA. The sample table shows a few hundred thousand distinct CDR3 sequences, and 6.5% to 9% are seen once. 9.1% of the sample lies in the top ten. This specimen was peripheral blood, taken 360 days after TCRalphabeta/CD19-depleted stem cell transplant. These receptors all stem from a female patient aged 2-15 years who had a stem cell transplant for Fanconi anemia, so the T cells may come from the graft donor.

This clonotype has a count of ten or more. The chain carries TRBV18 and TRBJ2-7, with D unresolved. V was clipped by 4 bases and J by 5 bases, with 15 bases between them. Germline CDR1 is KGHSH and CDR2 is LQKENI. This CDR3 is built from 14 residues. The CDR3 DNA is TGTGCCAGCTCACACGCGGACGGCCCTAACGAGCAGTACTTC. This codes for CASSHADGPNEQYF. Full variable domain (outside the CDR3, taken from reference TRBV18 and TRBJ2-7): NAGVMQNPRHLVRRRGQEARLRCSPMKGHSHVYWYRQLPEEGLKFMVYLQKENIIDESGMPKERFSAEFPKEGPSILRIQQVVRGDSAAYFCASSHADGPNEQYFGPGTRLTVT.

About this clonotype: Just one base apart from a much larger clone, this may be a read error. Given the absence of the conserved phenylalanine or tryptophan at the CDR3 end, a read error is likely. V usage is TRBV5-1 and J usage is TRBJ2-7; tentatively, D is TRBD1 or TRBD2 (7 bases each). This CDR3 contains 16 residues. V lost 6 bases and J 0 bases, leaving 19 bases between the germline ends. Germline values: CDR1 SGHRS, CDR2 YFSETQ. CDR3 amino acids: CASTFWEGAPSYEQYI. CDR3 bases: TGCGCCAGCACCTTCTGGGAGGGGGCCCCCTCCTACGAGCAGTACATC.

This clonotype was seen at least ten times. The genes are TRBV10-3 and TRBJ2-7; D not resolved. Germline CDR1 is ENHRY and CDR2 is SYGVKD. The ends were cut back, 2 bases at V and 3 bases at J, with 5 bases in the middle. There are 12 residues in the CDR3. The CDR3 nucleotides are TGTGCCATCAGTGAGGTTAGCTACGAGCAGTACTTC. Amino acid sequence: CAISEVSYEQYF.

The chain carries TRBV7-2 and TRBJ1-5; TRBD1 matches 7 bases. CDR3 size: 14 residues. V lost 5 bases and J lost 5; bases outside the gene matches: 6. The V gene's germline CDR1 is SGHTA and CDR2 FQGNSA. CDR3 nucleotide sequence: TGTGCCAGCAGCGGTACAGGGGTTCATCAGCCCCAGCATTTT. Its protein product is CASSGTGVHQPQHF.

The table lists this clonotype with many counts. The rearrangement uses TRBV11-2 and TRBJ1-2, with D unresolved. Germline values: CDR1 SGHAT, CDR2 FQNNGV. V dropped 0 bases and J dropped 4 bases, with 9 bases sitting between them. CDR3 length equals 14 residues. The CDR3 is CASSLEAMSYGYTF. CDR3 in DNA: TGTGCCAGCAGCTTAGAGGCGATGAGCTATGGCTACACCTTC.

This clonotype was counted at least ten times. This sequence joins TRBV12-3 or TRBV12-4 and TRBJ2-5; D possibly uses TRBD1 or TRBD2 (6 bases each). Trimming left V 8 bases short and J 4 bases short, with 14 bases between. The CDR3 is 13 residues long. CDR3 region: CASCIGGRETQYF. Written as DNA, the CDR3 is TGTGCCAGCTGTATAGGGGGGAGAGAGACCCAGTACTTC.

This sequence joins TRBV5-1 and TRBJ2-5; 8 nucleotides line up with TRBD1. The CDR3 spans 15 residues. From germline, CDR1 is SGHRS and CDR2 YFSETQ. V dropped 0 bases and J dropped 2; count of bases not matched to a gene: 3. The CDR3 nucleotides read TGCGCCAGCAGCTTGGCCCAGGGGGCGCAAGAGACCCAGTACTTC. Translating it yields CASSLAQGAQETQYF.

This clonotype occurred many times. The chain recombines TRBV3-1 with TRBJ2-7, with D unresolved. V was pared by 1 base and J by 0 bases, with 7 bases between. Germline V lookup: CDR1 LGHDT, CDR2 YNNKEL (reference sequence). The CDR3 is 14 residues long. Here the CDR3 DNA reads TGTGCCAGCAGCCAAGGCTGGACCTCCTACGAGCAGTACTTC. Its protein is CASSQGWTSYEQYF.

CDR3 DNA sequence: TGTGCCAGCAGCCAACGAGGACAGGGTCCTCCGGAAGCTTTCTTT. Its protein is CASSQRGQGPPEAFF. The J gene is TRBJ1-1, the V gene TRBV3-1; 8 nucleotides align to TRBD1. Germline V lookup: CDR1 LGHDT, CDR2 YNNKEL (reference sequence). This CDR3 is built from 15 residues. With V trimmed by 2 bases and J by 8 bases, 10 bases remained unmatched.

The chain carries TRBV11-3 and TRBJ2-1, with 9 positions matching TRBD2. Germline loops: CDR1 SGHNT, CDR2 YENEEA. The CDR3 consists of 15 residues. Trimming removed 5 bases from V and 5 bases from J; junction bases left unmatched: 7. Here the CDR3 DNA reads TGTGCCAGCAGCCTAGCGGGGTCTCTTGACAATGAGCAGTTCTTC. Encoded protein: CASSLAGSLDNEQFF. Complete variable domain (other parts from reference TRBV11-3 and TRBJ2-1): EAGVVQSPRYKIIEKKQPVAFWCNPISGHNTLYWYLQNLGQGPELLIRYENEEAVDDSQLPKDRFSAERLKGVDSTLKIQPAELGDSAVYLCASSLAGSLDNEQFFGPGTRLTVL.

Only a few counts were recorded for this clonotype. The V and J genes are TRBV18 and TRBJ2-1; D unclear. The CDR3 is 14 residues long. Deletions cut 1 base from V and 8 bases from J, with 12 bases between. Germline assignment: CDR1 KGHSH and CDR2 LQKENI. CDR3 protein: CASSPLGSGYEQFF. Here the CDR3 DNA reads TGTGCCAGCTCACCACTAGGGTCGGGCTATGAGCAGTTCTTC.

This clonotype was observed a few times. The CDR3: CAWTIPGRTTDTQYF. In DNA form, the CDR3 reads TGTGCCTGGACAATCCCGGGACGGACAACAGATACGCAGTATTTT. This chain links TRBV30 with TRBJ2-3; D is tentatively TRBD1 or TRBD2 (5 bases each). V was clipped by 4 bases and J by 3 bases, with 17 bases between them. Germline V gene lookup returns CDR1 GTSNPN and CDR2 SVGIG (reference sequence). The CDR3 runs 15 residues.

The chain combines TRBV7-7 with TRBJ2-7, with D uncertain. The CDR3 spans 13 residues. V lost 1 base to trimming and J lost 6 bases, with 10 bases between them. The germline gives CDR1 SSHAT, CDR2 FNYEAQ (reference sequence). The DNA for the CDR3 is TGTGCCAGCAGCTTAGTATCAAGCTCCGAGCAGTACTTC. Its translation: CASSLVSSSEQYF. The whole variable domain, remainder taken from reference TRBV7-7 and TRBJ2-7, is GAGVSQSPRYKVTKRGQDVTLRCDPISSHATLYWYQQALGQGPEFLTYFNYEAQPDKSGLPSDRFSAERPEGSISTLTIQRTEQRDSAMYRCASSLVSSSEQYFGPGTRLTVT.

J is TRBJ2-3 and V is TRBV5-6; D not resolved. Deletions cut 5 bases from V and 8 bases from J, with 9 bases between. The germline V gene has CDR1 SGHDT and CDR2 YYEEEE. The CDR3 extends over 11 amino acids. The CDR3 nucleotides read TGTGCCAGCAGGAAGCTAGTTACGCAGTATTTT. Amino acids: CASRKLVTQYF.

This clonotype was picked up many times. The CDR3 loop reads CASSGDSIDQPQHF. The CDR3 DNA reads TGTGCCAGCAGTGGGGACAGCATCGATCAGCCCCAGCATTTT. This chain uses TRBV12-3 or TRBV12-4 with TRBJ1-5; 7 nucleotides match TRBD1. This CDR3 has 14 residues. V trimming: 5 bases; J trimming: 5 bases; junction bases outside the gene matches: 6.

Ten or more counts support this clonotype. The chain employs TRBV27 and TRBJ1-4; 8 bases match TRBD1. The CDR3 has 14 amino acids. J gave up 3 bases and V 3 bases, and 0 bases lay outside the gene matches. In germline, CDR1 is MNHEY, CDR2 SMNVEV (reference sequence). The CDR3 sequence is CASSLTGANEKLFF. CDR3 bases: TGTGCCAGCAGTTTGACAGGGGCTAATGAAAAACTGTTTTTT.

Only a few counts were recorded for this clonotype. The CDR3 region is CSASKAAGLTYEQYF. In DNA form, the CDR3 reads TGCAGTGCTAGTAAAGCGGCAGGCCTTACCTACGAGCAGTACTTC. The J gene is TRBJ2-7, the V gene TRBV20-1; D is possibly TRBD2 (5 bases). Trimming left V 3 bases short and J 2 bases short, with 17 bases between. The CDR3 extends over 15 amino acids. Germline loops: CDR1 DFQATT, CDR2 SNEGSKA (reference sequence).

At least ten counts were recorded for this clonotype. The J gene is TRBJ2-3, the V gene TRBV6-1; 11 nucleotides line up with TRBD1. The CDR3 runs to 15 residues. Germline trimming cut 3 bases from V and 4 bases from J; bases unmatched to any gene: 3. Germline-derived CDR1 and CDR2 are MNHNS and SASEGT. The CDR3 reads CASSEDRGLADTQYF. CDR3 nucleotides: TGTGCCAGCAGTGAGGACAGGGGGCTGGCAGATACGCAGTATTTT.

J is TRBJ2-3 and V is TRBV11-2; D might be TRBD1 (6 bases). Germline V gene data show CDR1 as SGHAT and CDR2 as FQNNGV. V lost 1 base and J 7 bases, leaving 12 bases between the germline ends. This CDR3 spans 14 amino acids. DNA for the CDR3: TGTGCCAGCAGCTTAGTAAGGGGGAAAAATACGCAGTATTTT. Translating gives CASSLVRGKNTQYF.

In this sample, this clonotype turned up many times. V and J are TRBV20-1 and TRBJ2-2, with TRBD2 matching 9 bases. Trimming took 0 bases from V and 4 from J; bases not matched to a gene: 3. From germline, CDR1 is DFQATT and CDR2 SNEGSKA (reference sequence). The CDR3 is 15 residues long. CDR3 in DNA: TGCAGTGCTAGAGATTCGCGGGGGGGCACCGGGGAGCTGTTTTTT. This translates into CSARDSRGGTGELFF.

This clonotype was recorded at least ten times. The V and J genes are TRBV29-1 and TRBJ2-3, with D unresolved. The CDR3 length is 12 residues. The germline V gene has CDR1 SQVTM and CDR2 ANQGSEA. Trimming pared 4 bases from V and 5 bases from J, leaving 10 bases between. The CDR3, as DNA: TGCAGCGTTGTCCCCAGAGGAGATACGCAGTATTTT. Translating gives CSVVPRGDTQYF.

This clonotype was observed at least ten times. This chain uses TRBV7-9 with TRBJ1-1, with 7 nucleotides matching TRBD1. With 4 bases clipped from V and 1 base from J, the junction kept 3 bases outside the gene matches. There are 14 residues in the CDR3. Per germline, CDR1 SEHNR and CDR2 FQNEAQ (reference sequence). The CDR3 here is CASSSSGGNTEAFF. CDR3 in DNA: TGTGCCAGCAGCTCCTCAGGGGGGAACACTGAAGCTTTCTTT.

The sample holds many counts of this clonotype. The genes are TRBV29-1 and TRBJ2-1; the D gene is possibly TRBD1 (6 bases). V shed 5 bases and J shed 3 bases, with 14 bases lying between them. The CDR3 sequence is 14 residues long. Germline CDR1 and CDR2: SQVTM and ANQGSEA. CDR3 DNA sequence: TGCAGCGTTCACAGGGTACGGGTCTACAATGAGCAGTTCTTC. Translated, it gives CSVHRVRVYNEQFF.

At least ten counts were recorded for this clonotype. V is TRBV5-1 and J is TRBJ2-3; TRBD1 agrees at 7 bases. The V gene end was trimmed by 1 base and the J gene end by 2 bases; junction bases not matched to a gene: 7. Germline V lookup: CDR1 SGHRS, CDR2 YFSETQ. CDR3 length: 16 residues. The CDR3, as DNA: TGCGCCAGCAGCTTGCCCCAGGGGGTTTCCACAGATACGCAGTATTTT. Its protein is CASSLPQGVSTDTQYF.

This clonotype was recorded many times. Compared with germline, one end of the junction differs, possibly owing to a read error. The chain uses TRBV5-5 and TRBJ1-5, with 9 nucleotides matching TRBD1. Per germline, CDR1 SGHKS and CDR2 YYEKEE (reference sequence). This CDR3 is 15 amino acids long. Here the CDR3 DNA reads TGTGCCAGCAGTTTGGACAGGGGCTACAATCAGCCCCAGCATTTT. Translation: CASSLDRGYNQPQHF.

V is TRBV28 and J is TRBJ1-6, with 8 bases lining up with TRBD1. V lost 4 bases to trimming and J lost 8 bases; unmatched junction nucleotides: 4. The germline gives CDR1 MDHEN, CDR2 SYDVKM. The CDR3 runs 14 residues. The CDR3 spells CASSWTGLYSPLHF. CDR3 bases: TGTGCCAGCAGTTGGACAGGGTTATATTCACCCCTCCACTTT.

The V call is TRBV3-1, the J call TRBJ1-1, with no clear D. Trimming stripped 4 bases from V and 7 bases from J, with 7 bases between. The CDR3 sequence is 11 residues long. CDR1 and CDR2 (germline): LGHDT, YNNKEL (reference sequence). This chain's CDR3 is CASSRDFEAFF. The CDR3 nucleotides are TGTGCCAGCAGCCGGGATTTTGAAGCTTTCTTT.

This clonotype was picked up a small number of times. The chain employs TRBV9 and TRBJ2-2; D possibly corresponds to TRBD1 (6 bases). Trimming stripped 4 bases from V and 1 base from J, with 14 bases between. CDR1 is SGDLS and CDR2 is YYNGEE in the germline V gene. The CDR3 runs to 16 residues. The CDR3 reads CASSRGTGLNTGELFF. For the CDR3, the DNA is TGTGCCAGCAGCAGGGGAACAGGGCTGAACACCGGGGAGCTGTTTTTT.

This clonotype was recorded at least ten times. The rearrangement links TRBV7-9 to TRBJ2-1; the D gene is possibly TRBD2 (6 bases). From germline, CDR1 is SEHNR and CDR2 FQNEAQ (reference sequence). V lost 1 base and J 2 bases, leaving 12 bases between the germline ends. The CDR3 runs to 16 residues. CDR3 DNA sequence: TGTGCCAGCAGCTTAGACCGGGGCGGGGCCTACAATGAGCAGTTCTTC. This codes for CASSLDRGGAYNEQFF.